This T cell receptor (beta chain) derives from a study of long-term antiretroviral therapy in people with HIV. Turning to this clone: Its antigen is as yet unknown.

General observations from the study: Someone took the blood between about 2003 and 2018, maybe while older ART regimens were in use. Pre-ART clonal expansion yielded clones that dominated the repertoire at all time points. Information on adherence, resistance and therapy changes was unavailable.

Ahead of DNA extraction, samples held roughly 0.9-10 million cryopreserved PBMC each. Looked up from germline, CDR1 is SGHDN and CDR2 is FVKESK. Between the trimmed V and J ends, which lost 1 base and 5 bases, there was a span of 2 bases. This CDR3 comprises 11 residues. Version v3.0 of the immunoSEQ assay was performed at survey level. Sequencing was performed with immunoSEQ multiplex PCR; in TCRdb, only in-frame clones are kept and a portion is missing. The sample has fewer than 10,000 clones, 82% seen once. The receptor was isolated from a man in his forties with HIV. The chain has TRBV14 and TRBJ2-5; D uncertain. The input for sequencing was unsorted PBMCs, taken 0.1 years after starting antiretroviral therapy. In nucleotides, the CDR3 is TGTGCCAGCAGCCAAGTCGAGACCCAGTACTTC. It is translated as CASSQVETQYF.